Below are 27 T cell receptor beta chains sequenced from a single sample in a study of T cells in Graves' hyperthyroidism and ophthalmopathy. TCR beta CDR3 region amplification was performed from RNA transcripts. TCR CDR3 regions were first amplified by RT-PCR with HTBI primers. In TCRdb, the multiplex PCR reads were re-called with MiXCR into one record per CDR3 protein. The sample shows roughly 720,000 distinct CDR3 sequences, 17% of them seen only once. The sequencing sample was made of blood. These TCRs come from a man aged 45-65 years with Graves' hyperthyroidism.

The chain uses TRBV25-1 and TRBJ2-1; D remains unclear. The V gene lost 0 bases and the J gene lost 0 bases, with 9 bases spanning the gap. Germline V gives CDR1 MGHDK, CDR2 SYGVNS. CDR3 length: 16 residues. CDR3 protein: CASSEYARSSYNEQFF. The DNA for the CDR3 is TGTGCCAGCAGTGAATACGCTAGAAGCTCCTACAATGAGCAGTTCTTC.

This clonotype came up a few times. The V gene is TRBV19, the J gene TRBJ1-2; 9 nucleotides agree with TRBD1. J was trimmed by 4 bases and V by 6 bases; bases with no gene match: 21. This CDR3 has 19 amino acids. From germline, CDR1 is LNHDA and CDR2 SQIVND (reference sequence). CDR3 protein: CASRQIRDRVEKLGYGYTF. In nucleotides, the CDR3 is TGTGCCAGTAGACAGATCCGGGACAGGGTCGAAAAATTGGGCTATGGCTACACCTTC. The full variable domain, its missing parts supplied by reference TRBV19 and TRBJ1-2, is DGGITQSPKYLFRKEGQNVTLSCEQNLNHDAMYWYRQDPGQGLRLIYYSQIVNDFQKGDIAEGYSVSREKKESFPLTVTSAQKNPTAFYLCASRQIRDRVEKLGYGYTFGSGTRLTVV.

This clonotype was seen a few times. This rearrangement joins TRBV19 to TRBJ1-5, with D perhaps matching TRBD1 (5 bases). Per the germline V gene, CDR1 is LNHDA and CDR2 is SQIVND (reference sequence). The ends were cut back, 5 bases at V and 3 bases at J, with 17 bases in the middle. The CDR3 runs to 16 residues. The CDR3 DNA sequence: TGTGCCAGTAGTGCCCGGGACCCAGTAGCCAATCAGCCCCAGCATTTT. The encoded protein is CASSARDPVANQPQHF.

This clonotype was picked up a small number of times. V usage is TRBV6-1 and J usage is TRBJ1-4; D is undetermined. This CDR3 is built from 15 residues. The V and J ends lost 0 bases and 2 bases respectively, with 7 bases between them. Per the germline V gene, CDR1 is MNHNS and CDR2 is SASEGT. CDR3: CASSEASPTNEKLFF. The DNA for the CDR3 is TGTGCCAGCAGTGAAGCAAGCCCCACTAATGAAAAACTGTTTTTT.

Only a few counts were recorded for this clonotype. The chain uses TRBV14 and TRBJ1-1, with TRBD1 matching 9 bases. The CDR3 covers 17 residues. The junction had 14 bases not matched to a gene; V was cut back by 5 bases and J by 4 bases. CDR1 SGHDN and CDR2 FVKESK come from the germline V gene. The CDR3 is CASSSQLGQGRGTEAFF. The CDR3 DNA is TGTGCCAGCAGCTCGCAATTAGGACAGGGGAGAGGCACTGAAGCTTTCTTT.

This chain joins TRBV10-3 and TRBJ2-1; the D is unclear. Germline assignment: CDR1 ENHRY and CDR2 SYGVKD. The CDR3 spans 15 residues. With 3 bases removed from V and 4 bases from J, the gap between germline ends came to 13 bases. The CDR3 loop reads CAISDTTELYNEQFF. The CDR3 coding sequence is TGTGCCATCAGTGACACAACAGAGTTATACAATGAGCAGTTCTTC.

This clonotype was seen at least ten times. This chain connects TRBV27 to TRBJ2-4; weak D call: TRBD1 (5 bases). The CDR3 is made up of 16 amino acids. Trimming cost V 0 bases and J 0 bases, with 9 bases left between them. The V gene's germline CDR1 is MNHEY and CDR2 SMNVEV (reference sequence). Here the CDR3 reads CASSLSGATAKNIQYF. CDR3 DNA: TGTGCCAGCAGTTTATCAGGGGCCACAGCCAAAAACATTCAGTACTTC.

CDR3 sequence (DNA): TGTGCCAGCAGCCTCCAGGAACGAAACACCATATATTTT. It codes for CASSLQERNTIYF. This rearrangement joins TRBV7-2 to TRBJ1-3; D remains ambiguous. The CDR3 sequence is 13 residues long. Trimming cost V 5 bases and J 5 bases, with 10 bases left between them. CDR1 is SGHTA and CDR2 is FQGNSA in the germline V gene.

The chain has TRBV20-1 and TRBJ2-2, with 7 bases that match TRBD2. The CDR3 extends over 14 amino acids. Trimming removed 5 bases from V and 8 bases from J; junction bases left unmatched: 11. The germline CDR1 and CDR2 sequences are DFQATT and SNEGSKA (reference sequence). CDR3 sequence (DNA): TGCAGTGCTGCAAATGGGGCTAGCGGTGGGGAGCTGTTTTTT. Its translation is CSAANGASGGELFF.

Many counts were recorded for this clonotype. The rearrangement joins TRBV3-1 to TRBJ1-1; the D gene is possibly TRBD1 (6 bases). The CDR3 runs 12 residues. The germline V gene has CDR1 LGHDT and CDR2 YNNKEL (reference sequence). Trimming shortened V by 4 bases and J by 11 bases, and 14 bases separated the two germline ends. In nucleotides, the CDR3 is TGTGCCAGCAGCCCACGGACAGAAAAGGCTTTCTTT. Translating it yields CASSPRTEKAFF.

In its sample, this clonotype was seen many times. The V gene is TRBV2, the J gene TRBJ2-2, with TRBD1 matching 11 bases. CDR1 and CDR2 from the germline V gene are SNHLY and FYNNEI. The CDR3 spans 15 residues. The ends lost 6 bases at V and 4 bases at J; junction bases unmatched: 4. CDR3 in DNA: TGTGCCAGCAGACTGGGACAGGGGGGCACCGGGGAGCTGTTTTTT. It translates to CASRLGQGGTGELFF.

The CDR3 DNA sequence: TGTGCCACCAGCAGAGCTGCAGGGAGGGACGAGCAGTACTTC. It encodes CATSRAAGRDEQYF. The J gene is TRBJ2-7, the V gene TRBV15; TRBD2 aligns across 7 bases. The CDR3 is made up of 14 amino acids. The germline V gene has CDR1 LNHNV and CDR2 YYDKDF (reference sequence). The V and J ends lost 1 base and 5 bases, in that order; junction bases with no gene match: 5. Full variable domain (rest looked up from reference TRBV15 and TRBJ2-7): DAMVIQNPRYQVTQFGKPVTLSCSQTLNHNVMYWYQQKSSQAPKLLFHYYDKDFNNEADTPDNFQSRRPNTSFCFLDIRSPGLGDTAMYLCATSRAAGRDEQYFGPGTRLTVT.

This clonotype was detected only a few times. The chain joins TRBV6-1 to TRBJ2-7; D uncertain. V was trimmed by 6 bases and J by 4 bases, leaving 13 bases between them. Germline V CDR1 and CDR2: MNHNS, SASEGT. The CDR3 runs 13 residues. CDR3 bases: TGTGCCAGCAGCCCCCGGAATGTTTACGAGCAGTACTTC. Amino acids: CASSPRNVYEQYF.

The chain employs TRBV11-2 and TRBJ1-2; weak D call: TRBD1 (6 bases). Germline CDR1 is SGHAT and CDR2 is FQNNGV. This CDR3 has 14 amino acids. V was trimmed by 6 bases and J by 4 bases, leaving 15 bases between them. The CDR3 region has the DNA TGTGCCAGCAGGTTAATAGGACAGACCTATGGCTACACCTTC. As protein: CASRLIGQTYGYTF.

The sample holds many counts of this clonotype. The chain employs TRBV28 and TRBJ1-2, with a weak D call TRBD1 (5 bases). Trimming pared 7 bases from V and 0 bases from J, leaving 15 bases between. The CDR3 runs 15 residues. The germline V gene has CDR1 MDHEN and CDR2 SYDVKM. CDR3 DNA: TGTGCCAGCAATGTCGGGGGGACTACTAACTATGGCTACACCTTC. Its protein is CASNVGGTTNYGYTF.

This clonotype was seen a handful of times. This chain uses TRBV24-1 with TRBJ1-6; D is uncertain. Deletions cut 6 bases from V and 10 bases from J, with 12 bases between. This CDR3 is 13 amino acids long. CDR1 and CDR2 from the germline V gene are KGHDR and SFDVKD. For the CDR3, the DNA is TGTGCCACCAGTCAAGCTGGGAACTCACCCCTCCACTTT. Residues: CATSQAGNSPLHF.

This clonotype was detected many times. The CDR3 DNA reads as TGTGCCAGCAACCTAGCTGATAGCAATCAGCCCCAGCATTTT. This encodes CASNLADSNQPQHF. This chain uses TRBV2 with TRBJ1-5; D is unresolved. Germline V gene lookup returns CDR1 SNHLY and CDR2 FYNNEI. V lost 7 bases and J 0 bases, leaving 10 bases between the germline ends. There are 14 residues in the CDR3.

This clonotype was seen many times. The J gene is TRBJ2-3, the V gene TRBV12-3 or TRBV12-4; TRBD1 agrees at 10 bases. Trimming at V came to 3 bases and at J to 4 bases, leaving 4 bases not matched to a gene. CDR3 length: 15 amino acids. The CDR3: CASSFRTGGADTQYF. CDR3 nucleotide sequence: TGTGCCAGCAGTTTCAGGACAGGGGGAGCAGATACGCAGTATTTT.

J is TRBJ1-1 and V is TRBV5-1; D unresolved. The germline V gene has CDR1 SGHRS and CDR2 YFSETQ. Trimming cost V 1 base and J 5 bases, with 9 bases left between them. The CDR3 covers 13 residues. The CDR3 sequence: CASSLMRETEAFF. The CDR3 DNA sequence: TGCGCCAGCAGCTTGATGAGGGAAACTGAAGCTTTCTTT.

This clonotype was counted a few times. The CDR3 DNA sequence: TGCGCCAGCAGTGATGGTAAGCCGAGCGACGAGCAGTACTTC. Translation: CASSDGKPSDEQYF. The chain links TRBV10-1 to TRBJ2-7; D is ambiguous. This CDR3 is 14 amino acids long. Trimming left V 3 bases short and J 5 bases short, with 14 bases between. The germline CDR1 and CDR2 sequences are WNHNN and SYGVQD (reference sequence).

This clonotype was found a few times. The chain employs TRBV20-1 and TRBJ2-1; 11 nucleotides line up with TRBD1. Germline CDR1 is DFQATT and CDR2 is SNEGSKA (reference sequence). The length of the CDR3 is 17 residues. V lost 1 base, J lost 6 bases, and 11 bases stayed unmatched. In DNA, the CDR3 is TGCAGTGCTAGAGCTCTAAGGACAGGGGGCAAGGGCAATGAGCAGTTCTTC. Its protein product is CSARALRTGGKGNEQFF.

This clonotype came up many times. The chain employs TRBV2 and TRBJ2-3; D might be TRBD1 (6 bases). Looked up from germline, CDR1 is SNHLY and CDR2 is FYNNEI. Trimming stripped 1 base from V and 3 bases from J, with 11 bases between. The CDR3 is made up of 15 amino acids. CDR3 in amino acids: CASSEGGGATDTQYF. The CDR3, as DNA: TGTGCCAGCAGTGAAGGTGGGGGCGCGACAGATACGCAGTATTTT.

This clonotype was counted only a few times. The rearrangement joins TRBV18 to TRBJ2-5; a weak D match, TRBD1 (6 bases). Trimming stripped 6 bases from V and 0 bases from J, with 14 bases between. In germline, CDR1 is KGHSH, CDR2 LQKENI. This CDR3 is built from 15 residues. The CDR3 nucleotides read TGTGCCAGCTCTACGCGGACAGCTAACCAAGAGACCCAGTACTTC. It yields the protein CASSTRTANQETQYF.

This clonotype showed up many times. This chain links TRBV28 with TRBJ1-1, with D possibly TRBD1 on 5 matching bases. Trimming removed 4 bases from V and 2 bases from J, with 14 bases in between. The CDR3 covers 15 residues. Per germline, CDR1 MDHEN and CDR2 SYDVKM. The CDR3 is CASSSPRALNTEAFF. In nucleotides, the CDR3 is TGTGCCAGCAGTTCTCCCAGGGCTCTAAACACTGAAGCTTTCTTT.

This clonotype has only a few counts. The V gene is TRBV9, the J gene TRBJ2-7; 8 positions agree with TRBD2. Trimming removed 3 bases from V and 5 bases from J; junction bases left unmatched: 10. CDR1 is SGDLS, CDR2 YYNGEE, per germline. CDR3 length equals 15 residues. The CDR3 DNA is TGTGCCAGCAGCGAGGGGGGTGGTAGCGGGAACGAGCAGTACTTC. Protein sequence: CASSEGGGSGNEQYF.

This clonotype occurred many times. J is TRBJ1-1 and V is TRBV12-3 or TRBV12-4, with D tentatively TRBD1 (5 bases). The CDR3 length is 15 residues. Between the trimmed V and J ends, which lost 3 bases and 5 bases, there was a span of 16 bases. CDR3 region: CASSLRRGSGTEAFF. CDR3 in DNA: TGTGCCAGCAGTTTGCGGAGGGGAAGTGGAACTGAAGCTTTCTTT.

This clonotype has at least ten counts. The CDR3 sequence is CASSKGQSYGYTF. The DNA of the CDR3 is TGTGCCAGCAGTAAAGGACAGAGCTATGGCTACACCTTC. The gene calls are TRBV27 and TRBJ1-2; possible D gene TRBD1, 6 bases. Trimming cost V 5 bases and J 4 bases, with 11 bases left between them. CDR3 length equals 13 residues. The germline V gene encodes CDR1 MNHEY and CDR2 SMNVEV (reference sequence).